Presented here are 26 T cell receptor beta chains from one specimen sequenced in a study of blood T cell repertoires in COVID-19. Assay: immunoSEQ multiplex PCR; the TCRdb copy retains only in-frame clones and omits some. The sample holds 240,000 or so clones; approximately 91% are singletons and the top ten take 0.65% to 0.9%. Sequenced: peripheral blood. The receptors derive from a woman aged 25 to 39 with acute or convalescent COVID-19.

The chain links TRBV12-3 or TRBV12-4 to TRBJ2-3; D call uncertain. The CDR3 is 12 amino acids. Trimming took 6 bases from V and 6 from J, leaving 10 bases between them. The chain's CDR3 is CASSPFSDTQYF. The CDR3 region has the DNA TGTGCCAGCAGCCCCTTCTCGGATACGCAGTATTTT.

Details on this clone: Distinct nucleotide sequences in the sample also encode this CDR3. The chain has TRBV19 and TRBJ2-1, with 11 bases matching TRBD2. From germline, CDR1 is LNHDA and CDR2 SQIVND (reference sequence). After removal of 4 bases from V and 0 bases from J, the junction contained 2 bases not matched to a gene. The CDR3 is 16 residues long. CDR3 loop: CASSRGLADSYNEQFF. The CDR3 DNA sequence: TGTGCCAGTAGTAGGGGACTAGCGGACTCCTACAATGAGCAGTTCTTC.

This clone was recorded only once. The chain has TRBV12-3 or TRBV12-4 and TRBJ1-2; 9 nucleotides match TRBD1. The CDR3 consists of 13 residues. Trimming cost V 6 bases and J 3 bases; bases outside gene matches: 2. This chain's CDR3 is CASRTGGYYGYTF. In DNA form, the CDR3 reads TGTGCCAGCAGAACAGGGGGCTACTATGGCTACACCTTC.

The V and J genes are TRBV7-2 and TRBJ2-7, with a tentative D call TRBD1 (6 bases). The CDR3 covers 14 residues. The V end was cut by 2 bases, the J end by 6 bases, with 14 bases between. CDR1 SGHTA and CDR2 FQGNSA come from the germline V gene. CDR3 sequence: CASSLQGPSSEQYF. CDR3 bases: TGTGCCAGCAGCTTACAGGGGCCCTCGAGCGAGCAGTACTTC. The full variable domain, in which reference TRBV7-2 and TRBJ2-7 provide the parts outside the CDR3, is GAGVSQSPSNKVTEKGKDVELRCDPISGHTALYWYRQSLGQGLEFLIYFQGNSAPDKSGLPSDRFSAERTGGSVSTLTIQRTQQEDSAVYLCASSLQGPSSEQYFGPGTRLTVT.

The chain is built from TRBV6-2 or TRBV6-3 and TRBJ2-7, with 8 bases matching TRBD2. Germline values: CDR1 MNHEY, CDR2 SVGEGT. Trimming took 6 bases from V and 5 from J; bases not matched to a gene: 9. The CDR3 sequence is 14 residues long. CDR3 bases: TGTGCCAGCAGCCCGGGACTAGATTTCCACGAGCAGTACTTC. Translating it yields CASSPGLDFHEQYF.

This sequence joins TRBV24-1 and TRBJ2-5, with a tentative D call TRBD2 (5 bases). The ends were cut back, 4 bases at V and 2 bases at J, with 10 bases in the middle. The germline V gene encodes CDR1 KGHDR and CDR2 SFDVKD. The CDR3 length is 14 residues. DNA of the CDR3: TGTGCCACCAGTGAATCCCCGGGACAAGAGACCCAGTACTTC. Its translation is CATSESPGQETQYF.

The chain uses TRBV6-2 or TRBV6-3 and TRBJ1-2, with 7 bases identical to TRBD1. Unmatched junction bases numbered 4, after V lost 2 bases and J lost 7 bases. Germline V lookup: CDR1 MNHEY, CDR2 SVGEGT. The length of the CDR3 is 13 residues. CDR3 coding DNA: TGTGCCAGCAGTTACCGCGCAGGGGGTGGCTACACCTTC. It encodes CASSYRAGGGYTF.

J is TRBJ2-1 and V is TRBV5-1; 8 nucleotides match TRBD2. Losses at the gene ends were 1 base for V and 2 bases for J; bases not matched to a gene: 5. The germline V gene encodes CDR1 SGHRS and CDR2 YFSETQ. CDR3 length: 16 residues. CDR3 sequence (DNA): TGCGCCAGCAGCTTGTTTCCGGGACTAGCCTACAATGAGCAGTTCTTC. Translated: CASSLFPGLAYNEQFF.

This chain links TRBV24-1 with TRBJ2-2, with 14 nucleotides matching TRBD2. The CDR3 has 18 amino acids. CDR1 and CDR2 (germline): KGHDR, SFDVKD. The J segment lost 7 bases and the V segment lost 0 bases, leaving 6 bases of the junction unmatched. The CDR3 spells CATSDLPPGLAGVGELFF. The CDR3 DNA follows: TGTGCCACCAGTGATTTGCCCCCGGGACTAGCGGGAGTCGGGGAGCTGTTTTTT.

This clone was seen more than once but under ten times. The rearrangement links TRBV1 to TRBJ2-2; the table's D call of TRBD2 was not tested on the DNA. TRBV1 is a listed pseudogene. The CDR3 covers 19 residues. The DNA for the CDR3 is TGCACCAGCAGCCAAGGGCCACTAGCGGGAGGGTTCTACACCGGGGAGCTGTTTTTT. It is translated as CTSSQGPLAGGFYTGELFF.

The V gene is TRBV11-2, the J gene TRBJ2-1; 9 positions match TRBD2. The CDR3 has 15 residues. The trim removed 4 bases at V and 9 bases at J, leaving 10 bases unmatched. Germline lookup yields CDR1 SGHAT and CDR2 FQNNGV. The CDR3 DNA reads as TGTGCCAGCAGCTCAGCGGGACTAGCCCCTAGTGAGCAGTTCTTC. Protein sequence: CASSSAGLAPSEQFF.

The chain couples TRBV28 to TRBJ1-4; a weak D match, TRBD1 (6 bases). CDR3 length: 15 amino acids. Trimming removed 6 bases from V and 8 bases from J, with 19 bases in between. CDR1 and CDR2 (germline): MDHEN, SYDVKM. This CDR3 is CASSPSGAGGEKLFF. CDR3 sequence (DNA): TGTGCCAGCAGCCCGTCAGGGGCGGGGGGCGAAAAACTGTTTTTT.

This chain joins TRBV6-2 or TRBV6-3 and TRBJ2-7, with 11 bases aligning to TRBD1. V shed 6 bases and J 5 bases; nucleotides not matched to a gene: 9. CDR3 length: 15 residues. Germline-derived CDR1 and CDR2 are MNHEY and SVGEGT. CDR3 amino acids: CASSQDRGRRNEQYF. CDR3 bases: TGTGCCAGCAGCCAGGACAGGGGGCGCAGGAACGAGCAGTACTTC.

This clone came up a few times. The CDR3 spells CASSPIPDSPLHF. The CDR3 DNA follows: TGTGCCAGCAGCCCAATTCCGGATTCACCCCTCCACTTT. The chain uses TRBV7-8 and TRBJ1-6, with D unresolved. The length of the CDR3 is 13 residues. Germline V lookup: CDR1 SGHVS, CDR2 FQNEAQ. Trimming shortened V by 5 bases and J by 8 bases, and 10 bases separated the two germline ends.

The chain combines TRBV24-1 with TRBJ2-1; 10 bases align to TRBD2. The CDR3 contains 19 residues. The germline V gene encodes CDR1 KGHDR and CDR2 SFDVKD. J lost 0 bases, V lost 4 bases, and 11 bases had no gene match. The CDR3 DNA follows: TGTGCCACCAGTGACCCCGGCGCTAGCGGGAGAATCTCCTACAATGAGCAGTTCTTC. Amino acid sequence: CATSDPGASGRISYNEQFF.

In its sample, this clone was seen once. The chain links TRBV2 to TRBJ2-2; 8 nucleotides match TRBD1. Germline CDR1 is SNHLY and CDR2 is FYNNEI. The J segment lost 8 bases and the V segment lost 6 bases, leaving 14 bases of the junction unmatched. This CDR3 contains 16 residues. CDR3: CASRKTGVGLTGELFF. CDR3 nucleotides: TGTGCCAGCAGAAAGACAGGGGTGGGACTTACAGGGGAGCTGTTTTTT.

The rearrangement links TRBV7-2 to TRBJ2-7, with 7 bases fitting TRBD1. With V trimmed by 5 bases and J by 1 base, 2 bases remained unmatched. The CDR3 sequence is 13 residues long. CDR1 and CDR2 (germline): SGHTA, FQGNSA. CDR3 sequence (DNA): TGTGCCAGCAGCCGCAGGGGGTCCTACGAGCAGTACTTC. Translation: CASSRRGSYEQYF.

V and J are TRBV10-3 and TRBJ2-4; 7 bases fit TRBD1. The CDR3 sequence is 13 residues long. J was trimmed by 5 bases and V by 6 bases; bases with no gene match: 4. Germline CDR1 and CDR2: ENHRY and SYGVKD. The CDR3 nucleotides are TGTGCCATCAGGCCCGGGACAGAAAACATTCAGTACTTC. Amino acid sequence: CAIRPGTENIQYF.

V gene TRBV7-3 combines with J gene TRBJ2-7, with 10 nucleotides matching TRBD1. CDR1 is SGHTA and CDR2 is FQGTGA in the germline V gene. The CDR3 totals 13 residues. V was clipped by 4 bases and J by 6 bases; unmatched bases: 3. The CDR3, as DNA: TGTGCCAGCAGCTACGACAGGGGGCGCGAGCAGTACTTC. As protein: CASSYDRGREQYF.

This chain connects TRBV6-2 or TRBV6-3 to TRBJ2-5, with 10 nucleotides matching TRBD2. This CDR3 is built from 15 residues. The V gene end was trimmed by 6 bases and the J gene end by 2 bases; junction bases not matched to a gene: 6. Germline CDR1 reads MNHEY; CDR2 reads SVGEGT. DNA for the CDR3: TGTGCCAGCAGCCGGACTAGCGGACAGCAAGAGACCCAGTACTTC. Its protein product is CASSRTSGQQETQYF.

The genes are TRBV30 and TRBJ1-6, with D possibly being TRBD1 (5 bases). CDR3 size: 15 residues. Germline CDR1 GTSNPN, CDR2 SVGIG (reference sequence). The ends were cut back, 0 bases at V and 3 bases at J, with 9 bases in the middle. CDR3 coding DNA: TGTGCCTGGAGTGTAGAGACAGTCTATAATTCACCCCTCCACTTT. Translation: CAWSVETVYNSPLHF.

The chain has TRBV9 and TRBJ2-6, with D uncertain. Germline CDR1 and CDR2: SGDLS and YYNGEE. This CDR3 spans 14 amino acids. V gave up 1 base and J gave up 4 bases, with 6 bases separating them. The CDR3 coding sequence is TGTGCCAGCAGCGTAAACTCGGGGGCCAACGTCCTGACTTTC. This translates into CASSVNSGANVLTF.

The chain uses TRBV12-3 or TRBV12-4 and TRBJ2-5, with D perhaps TRBD2 (5 bases). CDR3 length equals 13 residues. V was cut by 5 bases and J by 4 bases, with 11 bases left in between. CDR3 region: CASSPLRGETQYF. In DNA, the CDR3 is TGTGCCAGCAGTCCCCTTCGGGGAGAGACCCAGTACTTC.

The rearrangement links TRBV5-1 to TRBJ2-5; D perhaps matches TRBD1 (6 bases). V was clipped by 1 base and J by 5 bases, with 15 bases between them. The CDR3 covers 15 residues. The V gene's germline CDR1 is SGHRS and CDR2 YFSETQ. The CDR3: CASSLQGQPGETQYF. The CDR3 coding sequence is TGCGCCAGCAGCTTGCAAGGACAGCCTGGCGAGACCCAGTACTTC.

The V gene is TRBV27, the J gene TRBJ1-3; 7 nucleotides match TRBD1. J was trimmed by 0 bases and V by 6 bases; bases with no gene match: 8. The germline V gene encodes CDR1 MNHEY and CDR2 SMNVEV (reference sequence). The CDR3 sequence is 16 residues long. In DNA form, the CDR3 reads TGTGCCAGCAGCCATGGACAGGCATTCTCTGGAAACACCATATATTTT. As protein: CASSHGQAFSGNTIYF.

The chain joins TRBV19 to TRBJ2-7, with 9 bases aligning to TRBD1. The ends lost 1 base at V and 11 bases at J; junction bases unmatched: 6. The length of the CDR3 is 13 residues. In germline, CDR1 is LNHDA, CDR2 SQIVND (reference sequence). CDR3 sequence (DNA): TGTGCCAGTAGTATAGCAGGGACAGGGCACGAGTACTTC. Its translation is CASSIAGTGHEYF.